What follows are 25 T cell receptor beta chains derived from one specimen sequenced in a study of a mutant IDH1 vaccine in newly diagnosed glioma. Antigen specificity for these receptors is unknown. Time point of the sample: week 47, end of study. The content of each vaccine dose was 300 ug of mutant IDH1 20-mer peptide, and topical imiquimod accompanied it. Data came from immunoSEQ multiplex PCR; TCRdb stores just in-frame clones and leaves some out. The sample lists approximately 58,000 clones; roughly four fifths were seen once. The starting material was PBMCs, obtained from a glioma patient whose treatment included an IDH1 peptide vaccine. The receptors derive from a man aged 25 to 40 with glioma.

The CDR3, as DNA: TGCGCCAGCAGTGATTCCAACACCGGGGAGCTGTTTTTT. Translating it yields CASSDSNTGELFF. The chain couples TRBV10-1 to TRBJ2-2; no reliable D call. CDR1 is WNHNN, CDR2 SYGVQD, per germline (reference sequence). The CDR3 length is 13 residues. V was cut by 3 bases and J by 2 bases, with 4 bases left in between.

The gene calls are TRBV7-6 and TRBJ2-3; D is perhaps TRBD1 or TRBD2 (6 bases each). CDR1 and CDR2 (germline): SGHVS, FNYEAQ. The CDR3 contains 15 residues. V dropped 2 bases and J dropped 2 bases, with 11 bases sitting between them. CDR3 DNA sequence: TGTGCCAGCAGCTTATTTGGGGGGCCCACAGATACGCAGTATTTT. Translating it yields CASSLFGGPTDTQYF.

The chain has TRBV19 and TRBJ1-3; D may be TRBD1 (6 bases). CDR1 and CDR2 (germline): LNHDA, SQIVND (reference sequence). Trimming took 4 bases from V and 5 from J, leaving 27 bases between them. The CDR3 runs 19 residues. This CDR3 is CASSTTGGLHLPKRNTIYF. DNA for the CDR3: TGTGCCAGTAGTACCACCGGGGGGCTCCATCTCCCGAAAAGAAACACCATATATTTT.

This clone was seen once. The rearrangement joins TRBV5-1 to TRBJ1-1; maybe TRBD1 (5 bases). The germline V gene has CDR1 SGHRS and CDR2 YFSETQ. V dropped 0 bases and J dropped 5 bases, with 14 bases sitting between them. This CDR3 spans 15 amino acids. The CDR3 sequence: CASSLVPGWKTEAFF. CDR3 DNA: TGCGCCAGCAGCTTGGTTCCAGGGTGGAAGACTGAAGCTTTCTTT. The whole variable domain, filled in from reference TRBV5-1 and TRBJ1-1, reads KAGVTQTPRYLIKTRGQQVTLSCSPISGHRSVSWYQQTPGQGLQFLFEYFSETQRNKGNFPGRFSGRQFSNSRSEMNVSTLELGDSALYLCASSLVPGWKTEAFFGQGTRLTVV.

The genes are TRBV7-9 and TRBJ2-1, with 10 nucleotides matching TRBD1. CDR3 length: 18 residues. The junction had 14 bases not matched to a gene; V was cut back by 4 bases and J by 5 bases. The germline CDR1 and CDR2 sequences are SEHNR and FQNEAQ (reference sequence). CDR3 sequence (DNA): TGTGCCAGCAGCTCCCACGTTTCCGGGACAGGGGCCGACAATGAGCAGTTCTTC. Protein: CASSSHVSGTGADNEQFF.

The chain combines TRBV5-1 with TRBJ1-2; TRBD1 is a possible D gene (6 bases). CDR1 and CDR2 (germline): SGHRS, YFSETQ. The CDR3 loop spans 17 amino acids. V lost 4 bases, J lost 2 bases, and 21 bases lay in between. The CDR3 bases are TGCGCCAGCAGCCTAACAGGGATGTTACCTTCGAACTATGGCTACACCTTC. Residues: CASSLTGMLPSNYGYTF.

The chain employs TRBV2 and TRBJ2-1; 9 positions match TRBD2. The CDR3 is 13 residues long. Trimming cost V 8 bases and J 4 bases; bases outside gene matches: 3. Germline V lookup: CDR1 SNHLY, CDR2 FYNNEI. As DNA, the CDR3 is TGTGCCAGCTCGGGACTAGCTTACAATGAGCAGTTCTTC. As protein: CASSGLAYNEQFF.

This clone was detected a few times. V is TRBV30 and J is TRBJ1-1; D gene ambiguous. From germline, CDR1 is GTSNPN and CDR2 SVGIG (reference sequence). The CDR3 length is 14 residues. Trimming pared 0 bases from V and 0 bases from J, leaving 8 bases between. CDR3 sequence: CAWSVPGMNTEAFF. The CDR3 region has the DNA TGTGCCTGGAGTGTACCAGGCATGAACACTGAAGCTTTCTTT.

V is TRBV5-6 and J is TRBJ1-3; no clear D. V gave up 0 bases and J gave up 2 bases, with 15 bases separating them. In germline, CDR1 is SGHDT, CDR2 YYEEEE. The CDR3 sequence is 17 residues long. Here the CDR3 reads CASSLAINFGAGNTIYF. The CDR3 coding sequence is TGTGCCAGCAGCTTGGCCATTAATTTTGGGGCTGGAAACACCATATATTTT. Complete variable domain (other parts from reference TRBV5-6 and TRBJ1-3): DAGVTQSPTHLIKTRGQQVTLRCSPKSGHDTVSWYQQALGQGPQFIFQYYEEEERQRGNFPDRFSGHQFPNYSSELNVNALLLGDSALYLCASSLAINFGAGNTIYFGEGSWLTVV.

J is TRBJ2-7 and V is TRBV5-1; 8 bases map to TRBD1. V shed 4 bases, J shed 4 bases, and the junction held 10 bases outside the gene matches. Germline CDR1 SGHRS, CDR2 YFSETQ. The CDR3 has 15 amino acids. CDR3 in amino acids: CASSHGQGGGYEQYF. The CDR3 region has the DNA TGCGCCAGCAGCCACGGACAGGGCGGAGGGTACGAGCAGTACTTC.

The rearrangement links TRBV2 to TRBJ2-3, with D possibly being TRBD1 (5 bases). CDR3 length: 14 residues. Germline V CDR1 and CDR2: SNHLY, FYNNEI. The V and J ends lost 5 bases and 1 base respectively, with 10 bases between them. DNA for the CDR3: TGTGCCAGCAGTCCGGACACCCGCACAGATACGCAGTATTTT. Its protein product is CASSPDTRTDTQYF.

The CDR3 here is CASSPRGQGRYGYTF. The CDR3 nucleotides read TGTGCCAGCAGCCCTAGGGGACAGGGGCGCTATGGCTACACCTTC. The chain recombines TRBV13 with TRBJ1-2, with 10 bases aligning to TRBD1. The CDR3 extends over 15 amino acids. After removal of 5 bases from V and 4 bases from J, the junction contained 7 bases not matched to a gene. Per the germline V gene, CDR1 is PRHDT and CDR2 is FYEKMQ (reference sequence).

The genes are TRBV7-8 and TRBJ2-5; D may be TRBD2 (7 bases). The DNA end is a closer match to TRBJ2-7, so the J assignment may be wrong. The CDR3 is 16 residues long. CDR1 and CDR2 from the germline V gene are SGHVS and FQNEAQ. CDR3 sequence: CASSGFMGGAQGEQYF. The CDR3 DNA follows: TGTGCCAGCAGCGGATTTATGGGGGGGGCCCAGGGCGAGCAGTACTTC.

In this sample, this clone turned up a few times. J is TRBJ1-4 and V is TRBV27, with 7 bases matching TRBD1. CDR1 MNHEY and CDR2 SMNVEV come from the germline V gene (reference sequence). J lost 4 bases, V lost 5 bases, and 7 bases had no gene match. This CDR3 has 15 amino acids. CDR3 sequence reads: CASSTRTGGNEKLFF. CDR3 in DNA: TGTGCCAGCAGTACGAGGACAGGTGGTAATGAAAAACTGTTTTTT.

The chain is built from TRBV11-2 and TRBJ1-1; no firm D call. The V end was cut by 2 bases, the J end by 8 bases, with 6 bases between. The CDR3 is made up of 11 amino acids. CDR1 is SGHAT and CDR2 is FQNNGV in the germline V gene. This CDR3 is CASSLITEAFF. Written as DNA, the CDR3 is TGTGCCAGCAGCTTAATTACAGAAGCTTTCTTT.

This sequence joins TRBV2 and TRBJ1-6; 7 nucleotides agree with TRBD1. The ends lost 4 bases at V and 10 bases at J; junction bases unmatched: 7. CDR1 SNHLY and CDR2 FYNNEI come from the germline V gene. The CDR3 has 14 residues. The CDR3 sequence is CASSGTGALSPLHF. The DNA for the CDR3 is TGTGCCAGCAGTGGGACAGGAGCCCTCTCACCCCTCCACTTT.

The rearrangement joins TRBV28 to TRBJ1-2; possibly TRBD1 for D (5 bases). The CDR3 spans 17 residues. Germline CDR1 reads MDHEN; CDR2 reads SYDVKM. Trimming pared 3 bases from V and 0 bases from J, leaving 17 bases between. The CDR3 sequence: CASSLGGTESTNYGYTF. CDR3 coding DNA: TGTGCCAGCAGTTTGGGGGGGACGGAATCCACTAACTATGGCTACACCTTC.

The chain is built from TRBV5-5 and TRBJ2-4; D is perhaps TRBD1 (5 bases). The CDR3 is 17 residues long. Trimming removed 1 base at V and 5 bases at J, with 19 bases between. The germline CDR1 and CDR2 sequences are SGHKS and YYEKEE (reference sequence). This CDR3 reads CASSLMSFRIGENIQYF. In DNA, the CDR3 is TGTGCCAGCAGCTTGATGTCGTTTCGTATAGGGGAAAACATTCAGTACTTC.

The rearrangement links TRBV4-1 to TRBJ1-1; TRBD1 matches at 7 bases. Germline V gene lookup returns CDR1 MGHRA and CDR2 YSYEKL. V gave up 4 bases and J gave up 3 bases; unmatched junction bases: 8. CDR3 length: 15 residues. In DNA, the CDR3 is TGCGCCAGCAGCCCCATAACAGGGGCGTACACTGAAGCTTTCTTT. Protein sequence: CASSPITGAYTEAFF.

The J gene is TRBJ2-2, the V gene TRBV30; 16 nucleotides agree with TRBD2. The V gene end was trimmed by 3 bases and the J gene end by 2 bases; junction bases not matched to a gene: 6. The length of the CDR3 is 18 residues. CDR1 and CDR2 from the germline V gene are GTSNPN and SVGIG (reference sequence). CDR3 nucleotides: TGTGCCTGGAGCTCCGGGACTAGCGGGGGGGCTAACACCGGGGAGCTGTTTTTT. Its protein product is CAWSSGTSGGANTGELFF.

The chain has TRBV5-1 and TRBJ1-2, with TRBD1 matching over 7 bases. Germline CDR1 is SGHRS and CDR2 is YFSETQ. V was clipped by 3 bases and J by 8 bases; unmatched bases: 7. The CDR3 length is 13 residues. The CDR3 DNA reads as TGCGCCAGCAGCTCACTAGGGGGCGGCGGCTACACCTTC. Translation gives CASSSLGGGGYTF.

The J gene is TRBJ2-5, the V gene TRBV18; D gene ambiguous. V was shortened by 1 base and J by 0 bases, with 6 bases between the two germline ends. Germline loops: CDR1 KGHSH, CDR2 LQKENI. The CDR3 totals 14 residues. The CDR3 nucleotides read TGTGCCAGCTCACCACAGGGCTACCAAGAGACCCAGTACTTC. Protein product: CASSPQGYQETQYF.

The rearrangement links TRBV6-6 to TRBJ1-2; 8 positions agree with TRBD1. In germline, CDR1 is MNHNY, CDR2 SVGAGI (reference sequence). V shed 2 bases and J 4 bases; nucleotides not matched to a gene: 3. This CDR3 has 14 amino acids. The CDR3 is CASSYTDRAYGYTF. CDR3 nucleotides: TGTGCCAGCAGTTACACGGACAGGGCCTATGGCTACACCTTC.

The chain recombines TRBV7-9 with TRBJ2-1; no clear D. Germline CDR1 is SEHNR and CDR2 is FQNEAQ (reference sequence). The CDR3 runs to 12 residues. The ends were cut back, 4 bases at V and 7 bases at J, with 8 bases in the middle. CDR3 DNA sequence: TGTGCCAGCAGCTCATTGGGGAATGAGCAGTTCTTC. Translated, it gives CASSSLGNEQFF.

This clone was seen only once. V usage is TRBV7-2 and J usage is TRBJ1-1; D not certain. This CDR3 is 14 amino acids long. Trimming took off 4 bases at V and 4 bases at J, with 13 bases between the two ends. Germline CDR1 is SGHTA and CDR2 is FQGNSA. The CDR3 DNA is TGTGCCAGCAGCTCGAAAAAACATGTCACTGAAGCTTTCTTT. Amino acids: CASSSKKHVTEAFF.